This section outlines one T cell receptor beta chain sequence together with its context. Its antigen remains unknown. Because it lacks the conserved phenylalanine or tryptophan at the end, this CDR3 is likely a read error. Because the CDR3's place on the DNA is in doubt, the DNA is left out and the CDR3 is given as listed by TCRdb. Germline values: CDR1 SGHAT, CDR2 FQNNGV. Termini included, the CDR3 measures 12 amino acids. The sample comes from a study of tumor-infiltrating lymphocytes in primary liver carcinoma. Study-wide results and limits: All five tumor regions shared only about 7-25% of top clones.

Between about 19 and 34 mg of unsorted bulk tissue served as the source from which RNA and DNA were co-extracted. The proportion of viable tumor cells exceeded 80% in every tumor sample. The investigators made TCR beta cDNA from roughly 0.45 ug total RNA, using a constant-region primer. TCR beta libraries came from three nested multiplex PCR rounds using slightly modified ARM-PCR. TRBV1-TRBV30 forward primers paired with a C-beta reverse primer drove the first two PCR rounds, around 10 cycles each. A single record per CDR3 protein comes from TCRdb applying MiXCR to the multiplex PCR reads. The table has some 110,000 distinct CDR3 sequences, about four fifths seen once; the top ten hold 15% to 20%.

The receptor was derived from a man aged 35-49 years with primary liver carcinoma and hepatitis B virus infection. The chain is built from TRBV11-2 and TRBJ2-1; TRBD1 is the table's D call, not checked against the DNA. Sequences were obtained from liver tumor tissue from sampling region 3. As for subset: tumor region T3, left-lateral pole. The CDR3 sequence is CASSYATGEKLS.